This entry is about one T cell receptor beta chain. The antigen remains undetermined. The data derive from a study of Ad26.COV2.S vaccination and SARS-CoV-2 variants. Study in general: By the intramuscular route, Ad26.COV2.S was given once, or twice 56 days apart. The study's findings and limits: There was a possibility that the TCR breadth and depth analyses underestimated total T cell responses. Vaccine recipients and placebo recipients showed similar non-spike TCR breadth.

As for treatment: about 20 received Ad26.COV2.S at low or high dose, single or two shots; roughly 5 received placebo; per-sample allocation not given. Samples analyzed were those drawn on day 63 after the first vaccine or placebo injection. The individual, an adult aged 18-55 years, was a donor in Boston. The junction had 6 bases not matched to a gene; V was cut back by 4 bases and J by 6 bases. Germline V gives CDR1 SGHRS, CDR2 YFSETQ. The CDR3 runs to 14 residues. The repertoire was sequenced with immunoSEQ multiplex PCR; TCRdb's copy has only in-frame clones and lacks some. The sample has 200,000 to 250,000 clones, approximately 87% seen once.

The sequenced sample was peripheral blood, obtained in a trial of Ad26.COV2.S vaccine versus placebo. The chain links TRBV5-1 to TRBJ2-2, with 7 bases that match TRBD1. This sequence was found in a person between 18 and 65 years old who received the Ad26.COV2.S COVID-19 vaccine or a placebo. CDR3: CASSPTGASGELFF. The DNA of the CDR3 is TGCGCCAGCAGCCCCACAGGGGCCTCCGGGGAGCTGTTTTTT.